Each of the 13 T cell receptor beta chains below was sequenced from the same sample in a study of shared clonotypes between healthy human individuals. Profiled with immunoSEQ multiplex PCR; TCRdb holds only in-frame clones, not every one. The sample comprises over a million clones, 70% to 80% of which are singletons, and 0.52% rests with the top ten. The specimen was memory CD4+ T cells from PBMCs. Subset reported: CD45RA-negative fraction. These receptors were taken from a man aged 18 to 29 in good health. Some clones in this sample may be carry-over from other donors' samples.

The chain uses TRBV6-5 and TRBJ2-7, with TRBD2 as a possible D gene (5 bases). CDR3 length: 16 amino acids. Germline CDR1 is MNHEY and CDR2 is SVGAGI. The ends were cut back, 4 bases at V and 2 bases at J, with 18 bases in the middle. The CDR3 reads CASSSSLAPKAYEQYF. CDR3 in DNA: TGTGCCAGCAGTTCAAGTCTAGCACCGAAGGCCTACGAGCAGTACTTC.

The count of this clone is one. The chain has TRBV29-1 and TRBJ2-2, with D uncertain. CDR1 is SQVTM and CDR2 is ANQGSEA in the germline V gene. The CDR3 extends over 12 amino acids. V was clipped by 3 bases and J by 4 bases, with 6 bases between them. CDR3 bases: TGCAGCGTTGAGTGGGGCACCGGGGAGCTGTTTTTT. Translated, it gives CSVEWGTGELFF.

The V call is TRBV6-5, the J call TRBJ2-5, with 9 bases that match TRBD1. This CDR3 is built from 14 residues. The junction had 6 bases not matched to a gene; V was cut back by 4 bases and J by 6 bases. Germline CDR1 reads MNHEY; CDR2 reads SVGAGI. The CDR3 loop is CASSSRQGGQTQYF. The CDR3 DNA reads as TGTGCCAGCAGTTCTCGACAGGGGGGTCAGACCCAGTACTTC.

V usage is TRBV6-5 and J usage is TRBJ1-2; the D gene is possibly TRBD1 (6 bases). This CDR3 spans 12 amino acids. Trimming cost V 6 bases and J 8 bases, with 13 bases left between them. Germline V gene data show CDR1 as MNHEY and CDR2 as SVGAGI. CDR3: CASSSHRVGYTF. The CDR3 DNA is TGTGCCAGCAGCAGCCACAGGGTCGGCTACACCTTC.

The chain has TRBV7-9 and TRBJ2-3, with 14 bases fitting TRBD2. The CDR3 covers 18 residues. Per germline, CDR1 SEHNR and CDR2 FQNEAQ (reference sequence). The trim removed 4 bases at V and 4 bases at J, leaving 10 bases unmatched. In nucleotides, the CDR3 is TGTGCCAGCAGCTGGATAGGACTAGCGGGAGGTTTGGCAGATACGCAGTATTTT. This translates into CASSWIGLAGGLADTQYF.

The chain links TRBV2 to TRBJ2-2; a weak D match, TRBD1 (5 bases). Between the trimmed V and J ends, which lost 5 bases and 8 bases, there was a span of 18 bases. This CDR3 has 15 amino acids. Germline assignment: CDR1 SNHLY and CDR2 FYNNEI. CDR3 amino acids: CASSRRGVSFGELFF. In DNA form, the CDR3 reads TGTGCCAGCAGTCGAAGGGGTGTGAGCTTTGGGGAGCTGTTTTTT.

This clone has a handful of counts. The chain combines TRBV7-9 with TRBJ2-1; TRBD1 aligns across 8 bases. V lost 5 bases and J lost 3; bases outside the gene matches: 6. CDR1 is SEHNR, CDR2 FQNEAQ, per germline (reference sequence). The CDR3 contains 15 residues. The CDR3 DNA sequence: TGTGCCAGCAGCGGGAGTGGACAGGGCTACAATGAGCAGTTCTTC. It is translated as CASSGSGQGYNEQFF.

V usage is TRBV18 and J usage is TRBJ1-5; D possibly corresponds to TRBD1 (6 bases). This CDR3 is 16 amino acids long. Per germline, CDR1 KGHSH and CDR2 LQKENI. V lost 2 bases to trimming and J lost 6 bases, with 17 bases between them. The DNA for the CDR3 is TGTGCCAGCTCACCATACGGCACGGGAGGGGGTCAGCCCCAGCATTTT. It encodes CASSPYGTGGGQPQHF.

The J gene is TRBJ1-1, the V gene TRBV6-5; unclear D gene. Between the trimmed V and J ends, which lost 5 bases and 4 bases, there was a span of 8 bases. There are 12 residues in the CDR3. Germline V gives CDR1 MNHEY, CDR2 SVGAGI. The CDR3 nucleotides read TGTGCCAGCAGTAAAGGTGGCACTGAAGCTTTCTTT. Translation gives CASSKGGTEAFF.

CDR3 residues: CASSTGDSIVTQYF. CDR3 DNA sequence: TGTGCCAGCAGCACCGGGGACAGCATCGTTACGCAGTATTTT. The chain has TRBV21-1 and TRBJ2-3; no check of the table's D call, TRBD1, against the DNA was made. TRBV21-1 is marked as a pseudogene. The CDR3 runs 14 residues.

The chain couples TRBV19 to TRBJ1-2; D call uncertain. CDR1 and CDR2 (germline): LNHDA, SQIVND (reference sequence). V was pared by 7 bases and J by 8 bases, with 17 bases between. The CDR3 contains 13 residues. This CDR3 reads CASTSRAGYGYTF. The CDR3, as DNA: TGTGCCAGTACCTCTAGGGCGGGGTACGGCTACACCTTC.

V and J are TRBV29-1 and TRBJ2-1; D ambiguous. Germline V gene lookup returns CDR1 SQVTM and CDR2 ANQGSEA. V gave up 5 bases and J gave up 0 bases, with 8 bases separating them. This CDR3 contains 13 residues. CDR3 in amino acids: CSVRPLSYNEQFF. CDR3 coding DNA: TGCAGCGTTCGGCCCCTCTCCTACAATGAGCAGTTCTTC.

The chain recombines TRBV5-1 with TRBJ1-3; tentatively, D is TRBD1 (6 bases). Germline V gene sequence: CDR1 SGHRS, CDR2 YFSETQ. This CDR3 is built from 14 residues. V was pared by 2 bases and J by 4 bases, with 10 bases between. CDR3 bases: TGCGCCAGCAGCTTAGACAGGCGCGGAAACACCATATATTTT. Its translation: CASSLDRRGNTIYF.